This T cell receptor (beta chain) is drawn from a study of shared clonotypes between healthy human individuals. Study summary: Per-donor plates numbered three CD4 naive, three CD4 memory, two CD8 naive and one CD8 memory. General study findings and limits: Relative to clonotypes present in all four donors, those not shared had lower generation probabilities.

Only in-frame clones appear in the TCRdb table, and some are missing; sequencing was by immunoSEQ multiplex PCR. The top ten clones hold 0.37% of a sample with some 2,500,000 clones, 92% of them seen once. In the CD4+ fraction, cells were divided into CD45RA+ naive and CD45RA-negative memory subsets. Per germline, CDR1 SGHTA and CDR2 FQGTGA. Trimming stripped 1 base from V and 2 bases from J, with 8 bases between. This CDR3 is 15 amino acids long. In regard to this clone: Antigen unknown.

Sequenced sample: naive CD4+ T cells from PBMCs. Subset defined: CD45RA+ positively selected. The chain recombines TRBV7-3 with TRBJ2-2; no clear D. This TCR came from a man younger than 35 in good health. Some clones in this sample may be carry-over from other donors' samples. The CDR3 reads CASSLMTPNTGELFF. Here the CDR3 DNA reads TGTGCCAGCAGCTTAATGACACCAAACACCGGGGAGCTGTTTTTT. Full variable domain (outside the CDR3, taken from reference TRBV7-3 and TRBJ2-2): GAGVSQTPSNKVTEKGKYVELRCDPISGHTALYWYRQSLGQGPEFLIYFQGTGAADDSGLPNDRFFAVRPEGSVSTLKIQRTERGDSAVYLCASSLMTPNTGELFFGEGSRLTVL.